These T cell receptor beta chains were read from a single sample in a study of T cell responses to AZD1222 COVID-19 vaccine. Generated by immunoSEQ multiplex PCR, the TCRdb table keeps only in-frame clones and is missing some. Seen here are roughly 160,000 clones, more than 80% observed once, and the top ten hold 6.9%. The sequencing used peripheral blood, collected on day 0 of AZD1222 vaccination. Source of these receptors: an adult in good health. Both conserved end residues are trimmed from each CDR3. The D gene is left open where the match is weak.

D gene	V gene	J gene	CDR3 protein
NA	TRBV5-1	TRBJ2-2	ASKDPGGVGELF
NA	TRBV2	TRBJ2-1	ASRTRQGREQF
NA	TRBV15	TRBJ1-4	ATSRGQEKLF
NA	TRBV10-2	TRBJ2-1	ACTLGPLNEQF
TRBD1	TRBV7-9	TRBJ1-1	AGQGLNTEAF
NA	TRBV5-1	TRBJ1-4	ASSLLAATNEKLF
NA	TRBV11-2	TRBJ2-3	ASSLGGFTDTQY
TRBD1	TRBV6-6	TRBJ1-4	ASSSEQGRGEKLF
NA	TRBV24-1	TRBJ2-2	ATAGRPTNTGELF
NA	TRBV5-5	TRBJ2-1	ASSPTGNYNEQF
NA	TRBV18	TRBJ1-2	ACSPPPGRENGGYT
TRBD1	TRBV2	TRBJ1-1	ASSIQRQGSTEAF
TRBD1	TRBV7-2	TRBJ2-7	ASSFPSDRVEQY
NA	TRBV21-1	TRBJ1-5	ASSKEGVSNQPQH
NA	TRBV28	TRBJ1-6	ASSLIGGAANSPLH
NA	TRBV19	TRBJ2-1	ASSTTGYRDEQF
NA	TRBV28	TRBJ1-2	ASSNKNYGYT
NA	TRBV5-8	TRBJ2-3	ASSWGTDTQY
TRBD2	TRBV4-1	TRBJ2-3	ASRSGLAGSNTQY
NA	TRBV9	TRBJ1-2	ASSVVAANYGYT
NA	TRBV19	TRBJ1-3	ASSIGHLSGNTIY
TRBD1	TRBV4-2	TRBJ1-4	ASSQDGGGDTNEKLF
TRBD1	TRBV4-2	TRBJ1-1	ASSHTDRGDTEAF
NA	TRBV6-5	TRBJ2-3	ASSYSSFADTQY
NA	TRBV5-6	TRBJ2-3	ASSLWGGTDTQY
NA	TRBV24-1	TRBJ1-2	ATSDSRGFYGYT
TRBD2	TRBV6-5	TRBJ2-3	ASSYTAGGRTDTQY
TRBD1	TRBV27	TRBJ2-1	ASRPPRTGYNEQF
NA	TRBV3-1/TRBV3-2	TRBJ2-7	ASSPAYEQY
NA	TRBV10-1	TRBJ2-2	ASSGTKNTGELF
NA	TRBV6-2/TRBV6-3	TRBJ1-5	ASSTRTEPRLGHNQPQH
NA	TRBV30	TRBJ2-5	AWSVGQGPETQY
TRBD1	TRBV5-4	TRBJ1-1	ASSPNRPTGEAF
NA	TRBV7-2	TRBJ2-5	ASSLALSGGTQY
NA	TRBV2	TRBJ1-2	ASRRDTNYGYT
NA	TRBV12-1	TRBJ1-3	ASSFRQGKVLSGNTIY
NA	TRBV6-5	TRBJ1-3	ASDDGGNTIY
NA	TRBV10-3	TRBJ1-5	AISDGSDQPQH
NA	TRBV4-2	TRBJ2-1	ASSQVAGGGSNEQF
TRBD1	TRBV13	TRBJ2-1	ASGGQGLSSEQF
TRBD1	TRBV6-6	TRBJ1-2	ASINPGQEFGYT
NA	TRBV28	TRBJ1-6	ASSFEFNSPLH
NA	TRBV5-1	TRBJ2-7	ASSLEGASYEQY
NA	TRBV6-5	TRBJ2-1	ASPRGEGNYNEQF
NA	TRBV13	TRBJ2-1	ASSFSSGAYNEQF
NA	TRBV6-2/TRBV6-3	TRBJ2-6	ASSYSGSSGANVLT
NA	TRBV9	TRBJ2-1	ASSVARDSEQF
NA	TRBV6-5	TRBJ1-4	ASSYRGQKRKLF
NA	TRBV28	TRBJ1-5	ASNPPTGLNQPQH
TRBD2	TRBV2	TRBJ2-5	ASTLPGDGLAGGPRQETQY
TRBD1	TRBV27	TRBJ1-5	ASSPTGGESNQPQH
NA	TRBV3-1/TRBV3-2	TRBJ2-2	ASSQAGGGELF